These T cell receptor beta chains were read from a single sample in a study of CD8+ T cells in alopecia areata. Only in-frame clones appear in the TCRdb table, and some are missing; sequencing was by immunoSEQ multiplex PCR. The data contain more than 100,000 clones, 86% of them singletons. The input for sequencing was CD8+ T cells sorted from blood, taken around week 30, from a patient treated with tofacitinib. These receptors were collected from a human donor with alopecia areata. Each CDR3 is given with its conserved first and last residue. A D gene is named only where the DNA matches it firmly. The size field is filled for only some rows; it gives once, few, many or a size class.

d_gene: TRBD1; j_gene: TRBJ1-1; abundance: -; v_gene: TRBV7-9; CDR3aa: CASSLATGVPPEAFF; CDR3nt: TGTGCCAGCAGCTTAGCCACAGGGGTCCCCCCTGAAGCTTTCTTT
d_gene: TRBD2; j_gene: TRBJ2-7; abundance: -; v_gene: TRBV5-1; CDR3aa: CASSQTGLAGDEQYF; CDR3nt: TGCGCCAGCAGCCAAACGGGACTAGCGGGAGACGAGCAGTACTTC
d_gene: -; j_gene: TRBJ2-3; abundance: few; v_gene: TRBV4-1; CDR3aa: CASSQIGGGDTQYF; CDR3nt: TGCGCCAGCAGCCAAATAGGGGGGGGAGATACGCAGTATTTT
d_gene: -; j_gene: TRBJ1-6; abundance: -; v_gene: TRBV6-4; CDR3aa: CASSKDTASGSPLHF; CDR3nt: TGTGCTAGCAGTAAAGACACGGCTTCAGGGTCACCCCTCCACTTT
d_gene: -; j_gene: TRBJ2-5; abundance: -; v_gene: TRBV7-9; CDR3aa: CASSFTRQSQETQYF; CDR3nt: TGTGCCAGCAGCTTCACCAGACAGAGCCAAGAGACCCAGTACTTC
d_gene: -; j_gene: TRBJ1-1; abundance: -; v_gene: TRBV27; CDR3aa: CASSLRQGGSEAFF; CDR3nt: TGTGCCAGCAGTTTACGGCAGGGAGGCTCTGAAGCTTTCTTT
d_gene: -; j_gene: TRBJ2-2; abundance: few; v_gene: TRBV29-1; CDR3aa: CSVYTGELFF; CDR3nt: TGCAGCGTTTACACCGGGGAGCTGTTTTTT
d_gene: -; j_gene: TRBJ2-7; abundance: once; v_gene: TRBV9; CDR3aa: CASSRTGREQYF; CDR3nt: TGTGCCAGCAGCCGTACAGGGCGCGAGCAGTACTTC
d_gene: -; j_gene: TRBJ2-1; abundance: -; v_gene: TRBV27; CDR3aa: CASSKPGHLNEQFF; CDR3nt: TGTGCCAGCAGCAAACCGGGACACCTAAATGAGCAGTTCTTC
d_gene: TRBD2; j_gene: TRBJ2-3; abundance: once; v_gene: TRBV30; CDR3aa: CAWEDRLGVAGITDTQYF; CDR3nt: TGTGCCTGGGAAGATCGTCTCGGGGTAGCGGGAATCACAGATACGCAGTATTTT
d_gene: -; j_gene: TRBJ2-5; abundance: -; v_gene: TRBV19; CDR3aa: CASSMRQWYQETQYF; CDR3nt: TGTGCCAGTAGTATGAGACAGTGGTACCAAGAGACCCAGTACTTC
d_gene: TRBD2; j_gene: TRBJ2-3; abundance: -; v_gene: TRBV29-1; CDR3aa: CSVEGLAAADTQYF; CDR3nt: TGCAGCGTTGAAGGGCTAGCGGCGGCAGATACGCAGTATTTT
d_gene: TRBD2; j_gene: TRBJ2-7; abundance: -; v_gene: TRBV7-9; CDR3aa: CASSLWKTGGSAYEQYF; CDR3nt: TGTGCCAGCAGCTTATGGAAGACGGGAGGTAGCGCCTACGAGCAGTACTTC
d_gene: TRBD2; j_gene: TRBJ2-1; abundance: -; v_gene: TRBV7-9; CDR3aa: CASSPRSGGENEQFF; CDR3nt: TGTGCCAGCAGCCCCCGTAGCGGGGGCGAAAATGAGCAGTTCTTC
d_gene: -; j_gene: TRBJ2-7; abundance: -; v_gene: TRBV6-4; CDR3aa: CASPTGKDEQYF; CDR3nt: TGTGCCAGCCCGACGGGGAAGGACGAGCAGTACTTC
d_gene: TRBD1; j_gene: TRBJ2-1; abundance: -; v_gene: TRBV15; CDR3aa: CATLPGGQGYNEQFF; CDR3nt: TGTGCCACCCTCCCCGGGGGACAGGGATACAATGAGCAGTTCTTC
d_gene: -; j_gene: TRBJ2-1; abundance: once; v_gene: TRBV7-6; CDR3aa: CASSLAEPGRAYNEQFF; CDR3nt: TGTGCCAGCAGCTTAGCGGAACCGGGCAGGGCCTACAATGAGCAGTTCTTC
d_gene: TRBD2; j_gene: TRBJ2-7; abundance: -; v_gene: TRBV14; CDR3aa: CASSSGGLLYEQYF; CDR3nt: TGTGCCAGCAGCTCGGGGGGGCTCCTCTACGAGCAGTACTTC
d_gene: -; j_gene: TRBJ2-1; abundance: -; v_gene: TRBV6-1; CDR3aa: CASSPGTNEQFF; CDR3nt: TGTGCCAGCAGCCCCGGCACCAATGAGCAGTTCTTC